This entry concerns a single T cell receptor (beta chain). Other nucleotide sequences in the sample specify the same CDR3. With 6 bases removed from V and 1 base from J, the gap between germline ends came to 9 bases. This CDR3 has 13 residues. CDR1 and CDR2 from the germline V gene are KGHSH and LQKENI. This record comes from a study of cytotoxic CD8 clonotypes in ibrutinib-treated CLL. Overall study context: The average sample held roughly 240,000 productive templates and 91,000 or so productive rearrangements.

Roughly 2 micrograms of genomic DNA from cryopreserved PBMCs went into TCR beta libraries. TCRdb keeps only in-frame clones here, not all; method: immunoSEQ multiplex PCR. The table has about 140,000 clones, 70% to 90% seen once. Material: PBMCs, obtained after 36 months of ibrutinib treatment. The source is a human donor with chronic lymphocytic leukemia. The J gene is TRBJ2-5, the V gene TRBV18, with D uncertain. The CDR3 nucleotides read TGTGCCAGCTCCCCGACGAGCCAAGAGACCCAGTACTTC. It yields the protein CASSPTSQETQYF.